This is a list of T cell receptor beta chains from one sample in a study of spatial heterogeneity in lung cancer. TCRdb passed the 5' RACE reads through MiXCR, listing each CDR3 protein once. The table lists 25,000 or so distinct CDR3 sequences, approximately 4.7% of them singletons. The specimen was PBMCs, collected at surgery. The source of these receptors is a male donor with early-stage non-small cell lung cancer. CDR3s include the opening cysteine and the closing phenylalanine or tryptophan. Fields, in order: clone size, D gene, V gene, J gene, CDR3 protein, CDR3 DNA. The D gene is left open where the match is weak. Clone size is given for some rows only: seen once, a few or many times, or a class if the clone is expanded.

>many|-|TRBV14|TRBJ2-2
CASSHISVDTGELFF
TGTGCCAGCAGCCACATTAGCGTGGACACCGGGGAGCTGTTTTTT
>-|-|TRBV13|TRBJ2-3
CASSSPGRDTQYF
TGTGCCAGCAGCTCCCCGGGGCGAGATACGCAGTATTTT
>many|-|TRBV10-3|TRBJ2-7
CAISATDTYEQYF
TGTGCCATCAGTGCTACAGACACCTACGAGCAGTACTTC
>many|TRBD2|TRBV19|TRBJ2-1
CASSMSGTSVYNEQFF
TGTGCCAGTAGTATGTCCGGGACTAGCGTGTACAATGAGCAGTTCTTC
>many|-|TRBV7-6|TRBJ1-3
CASSEGPSPGNTIYF
TGTGCCAGCAGCGAGGGACCGAGTCCCGGAAACACCATATATTTT
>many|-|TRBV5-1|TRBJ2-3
CASSLGEVGTDTQYF
TGCGCCAGCAGCTTGGGCGAGGTCGGTACAGATACGCAGTATTTT
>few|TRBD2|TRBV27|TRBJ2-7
CASSRREGREQYF
TGTGCCAGCAGCCGGCGGGAGGGCCGCGAGCAGTACTTC
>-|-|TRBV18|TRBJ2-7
CASSPSDGFRSYEQYF
TGTGCCAGCTCACCAAGCGACGGTTTCCGCTCCTACGAGCAGTACTTC
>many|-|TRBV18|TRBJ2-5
CASSSYQETQYF
TGTGCCAGCTCATCGTACCAAGAGACCCAGTACTTC
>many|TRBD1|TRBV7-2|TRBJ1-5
CASSLGQAGGQPQHF
TGTGCCAGCAGCTTAGGACAGGCAGGGGGACAGCCCCAGCATTTT
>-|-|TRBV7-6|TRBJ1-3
CASSLGGTSGNTIYF
TGTGCCAGCAGCTTAGGGGGGACCTCTGGAAACACCATATATTTT
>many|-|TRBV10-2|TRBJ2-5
CASSAQDTQYF
TGCGCCAGCAGTGCCCAGGACACCCAGTACTTC
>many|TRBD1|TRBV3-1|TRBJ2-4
CASSYGGQGVTKNIQYF
TGTGCCAGCAGCTACGGTGGACAGGGGGTGACCAAAAACATTCAGTACTTC
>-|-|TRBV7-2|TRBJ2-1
CASSLERRNEQFF
TGTGCCAGCAGCTTAGAGAGGCGGAATGAGCAGTTCTTC
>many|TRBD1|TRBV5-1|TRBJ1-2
CASSSGQGVYGYTF
TGCGCCAGCAGCTCCGGACAGGGCGTCTATGGCTACACCTTC
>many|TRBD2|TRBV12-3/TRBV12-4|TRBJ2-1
CASIMDLAGVNEQFF
TGTGCCAGCATCATGGACTTAGCGGGGGTCAATGAGCAGTTCTTC
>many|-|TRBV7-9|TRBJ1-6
CASSLHAGSSYNSPLHF
TGTGCCAGCAGCTTACATGCAGGGAGCTCCTATAATTCACCCCTCCACTTT
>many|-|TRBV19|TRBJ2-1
CASRGGDTYNEQFF
TGTGCCAGTAGAGGGGGAGATACCTACAATGAGCAGTTCTTC
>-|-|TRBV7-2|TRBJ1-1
CASSPRSGNTEAFF
TGTGCCAGCAGCCCCCGGTCCGGGAACACTGAAGCTTTCTTT
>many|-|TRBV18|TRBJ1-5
CASSPAGDQPQHF
TGTGCCAGCTCACCGGCGGGAGATCAGCCCCAGCATTTT
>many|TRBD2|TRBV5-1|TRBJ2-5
CASSLGLAGENQETQYF
TGCGCCAGCAGCTTGGGACTAGCGGGGGAAAACCAAGAGACCCAGTACTTC
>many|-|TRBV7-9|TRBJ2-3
CASLNFGTQYF
TGTGCCAGCCTCAACTTTGGTACGCAGTATTTT
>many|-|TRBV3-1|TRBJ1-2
CASSAGNYGYTF
TGTGCCAGCTCGGCGGGAAACTATGGCTACACCTTC
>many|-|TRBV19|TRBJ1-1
CASSMGEGQGNTEAFF
TGTGCCAGTAGTATGGGGGAGGGGCAGGGGAACACTGAAGCTTTCTTT
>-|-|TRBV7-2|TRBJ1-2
CASNPDIEYGYTF
TGTGCCAGCAACCCGGACATCGAATATGGCTACACCTTT
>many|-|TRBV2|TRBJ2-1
CASTTYNEQFF
TGTGCCAGCACCACATACAATGAGCAGTTCTTC
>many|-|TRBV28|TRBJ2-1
CASSPSTTGTSYNEQFF
TGTGCCAGCAGTCCATCAACGACAGGTACCTCCTACAATGAGCAGTTCTTC
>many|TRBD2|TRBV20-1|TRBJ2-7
CSARLAGGPYEQYF
TGCAGTGCTCGACTAGCGGGAGGGCCTTACGAGCAGTACTTC
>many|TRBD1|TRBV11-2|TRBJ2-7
CASSQGTALQEQYF
TGTGCCAGCAGCCAAGGGACAGCTCTACAGGAGCAGTACTTC